The next 17 T cell receptor beta chains were all read from a single sample in a study of blood T cell repertoires in COVID-19. Data came from immunoSEQ multiplex PCR; TCRdb stores just in-frame clones and leaves some out. In the table there are 140,000 or so clones, around 86% of which are singletons. The sample was peripheral blood. The receptors originated from a human donor in a cohort sampled during active COVID-19.

The V and J genes are TRBV2 and TRBJ1-5; unclear D gene. Germline lookup yields CDR1 SNHLY and CDR2 FYNNEI. V was trimmed by 7 bases and J by 5 bases, leaving 9 bases between them. This CDR3 comprises 12 residues. DNA of the CDR3: TGTGCCAGCAACTTCGGGGATCAGCCCCAGCATTTT. Its protein is CASNFGDQPQHF.

The gene calls are TRBV5-5 and TRBJ1-5; D is unresolved. Trimming removed 5 bases at V and 2 bases at J, with 14 bases between. The germline gives CDR1 SGHKS, CDR2 YYEKEE (reference sequence). The CDR3 runs 15 residues. CDR3 bases: TGTGCCAGCAGTCTAGTTCATCACCGCAATCAGCCCCAGCATTTT. Encoded protein: CASSLVHHRNQPQHF.

The gene calls are TRBV7-9 and TRBJ2-6; D uncertain. The V gene's germline CDR1 is SEHNR and CDR2 FQNEAQ (reference sequence). The CDR3 consists of 15 residues. With 5 bases removed from V and 1 base from J, the gap between germline ends came to 9 bases. CDR3 sequence (DNA): TGTGCCAGCAGCCATTCCACATCTGGGGCCAACGTCCTGACTTTC. It specifies CASSHSTSGANVLTF.

V is TRBV6-1 and J is TRBJ2-2; TRBD2 agrees at 12 bases. CDR3 length: 17 amino acids. CDR1 is MNHNS, CDR2 SASEGT, per germline. The trim removed 0 bases at V and 5 bases at J, leaving 4 bases unmatched. The CDR3 nucleotides are TGTGCCAGCAGTGAAGCGCAAGGGACTAGCGGGACCGGGGAGCTGTTTTTT. Amino acid sequence: CASSEAQGTSGTGELFF.

The chain uses TRBV4-2 and TRBJ2-2, with TRBD2 identical over 9 bases. Germline V gene lookup returns CDR1 LGHNA and CDR2 YNFKEQ. The CDR3 is 17 residues long. The ends lost 0 bases at V and 5 bases at J; junction bases unmatched: 7. CDR3 amino acids: CASSQEQRGVDTGELFF. CDR3 DNA: TGTGCCAGCAGCCAAGAGCAGCGGGGGGTAGATACCGGGGAGCTGTTTTTT.

The chain employs TRBV4-2 and TRBJ2-2, with D maybe TRBD2 (6 bases). The CDR3 runs to 15 residues. The germline V gene has CDR1 LGHNA and CDR2 YNFKEQ. The ends were cut back, 8 bases at V and 2 bases at J, with 15 bases in the middle. CDR3 loop: CASAEPGLNTGELFF. DNA of the CDR3: TGTGCCAGCGCAGAGCCAGGACTAAACACCGGGGAGCTGTTTTTT.

The J gene is TRBJ2-3, the V gene TRBV3-1 (or the pseudogene TRBV3-2); 12 bases line up with TRBD2. This CDR3 has 15 residues. Germline V gene sequence: CDR1 LGHDT, CDR2 YNNKEL (reference sequence). V trimming: 6 bases; J trimming: 6 bases; junction bases outside the gene matches: 7. Here the CDR3 reads CASRSLAGGPDTQYF. The DNA for the CDR3 is TGTGCCAGCAGATCTCTAGCGGGGGGGCCCGATACGCAGTATTTT.

The genes are TRBV7-2 and TRBJ1-3; 9 nucleotides match TRBD1. Germline assignment: CDR1 SGHTA and CDR2 FQGNSA. The junction had 9 bases not matched to a gene; V was cut back by 4 bases and J by 2 bases. The CDR3 consists of 17 residues. The CDR3 loop reads CASSSGWGQGAGNTIYF. The CDR3 DNA reads as TGTGCCAGCAGCTCAGGCTGGGGACAGGGAGCTGGAAACACCATATATTTT.

This clone was seen a few times. The chain employs TRBV4-2 and TRBJ1-1; no clear D gene. Germline CDR1 reads LGHNA; CDR2 reads YNFKEQ. This CDR3 has 13 amino acids. Trimming took 0 bases from V and 3 from J, leaving 5 bases between them. The chain's CDR3 is CASSQDGDTEAFF. Written as DNA, the CDR3 is TGTGCCAGCAGCCAAGACGGGGACACTGAAGCTTTCTTT.

Details on this clone: Within the sample, other DNA sequences also encode this same CDR3. V and J are TRBV11-2 and TRBJ2-7; maybe TRBD1 (5 bases). This CDR3 is 14 amino acids long. In germline, CDR1 is SGHAT, CDR2 FQNNGV. V dropped 1 base and J dropped 0 bases, with 7 bases sitting between them. This CDR3 reads CASSLGTLSYEQYF. CDR3 nucleotides: TGTGCCAGCAGCTTAGGGACACTCTCCTACGAGCAGTACTTC.

This clone was recorded once. The genes are TRBV4-1 and TRBJ1-2; possibly TRBD1 for D (5 bases). This CDR3 is 15 amino acids long. Germline CDR1 MGHRA, CDR2 YSYEKL. V lost 4 bases and J lost 7, with 19 bases in between. The CDR3 sequence is CASSLLGAGHSGYTF. The CDR3 DNA is TGCGCCAGCAGCCTCCTCGGTGCAGGGCACTCTGGCTACACCTTC.

The chain is built from TRBV9 and TRBJ2-2; no clear D. Germline assignment: CDR1 SGDLS and CDR2 YYNGEE. There are 15 residues in the CDR3. V lost 0 bases to trimming and J lost 0 bases, with 6 bases between them. The DNA for the CDR3 is TGTGCCAGCAGCGTAGTAGATGCGAACACCGGGGAGCTGTTTTTT. It encodes CASSVVDANTGELFF.

The chain links TRBV28 to TRBJ2-1; 7 nucleotides agree with TRBD2. Germline lookup yields CDR1 MDHEN and CDR2 SYDVKM. The CDR3 totals 15 residues. Germline trimming cut 3 bases from V and 9 bases from J; bases unmatched to any gene: 11. CDR3 protein: CASSFSARGVFEQFF. In DNA form, the CDR3 reads TGTGCCAGCAGTTTTAGTGCTCGGGGGGTTTTTGAGCAGTTCTTC. The variable domain in full, with the rest retrieved from reference TRBV28 and TRBJ2-1, is DVKVTQSSRYLVKRTGEKVFLECVQDMDHENMFWYRQDPGLGLRLIYFSYDVKMKEKGDIPEGYSVSREKKERFSLILESASTNQTSMYLCASSFSARGVFEQFFGPGTRLTVL.

The chain is built from TRBV10-1 and TRBJ2-5, with 12 bases that match TRBD2. Germline trimming cut 5 bases from V and 4 bases from J; bases unmatched to any gene: 5. The CDR3 consists of 15 residues. Germline V lookup: CDR1 WNHNN, CDR2 SYGVQD (reference sequence). CDR3 protein: CASSRLAGDGETQYF. The CDR3 coding sequence is TGCGCCAGCAGTCGACTAGCGGGAGACGGAGAGACCCAGTACTTC.

The genes are TRBV28 and TRBJ2-6; 10 bases fit TRBD1. Germline V lookup: CDR1 MDHEN, CDR2 SYDVKM. The length of the CDR3 is 17 residues. V lost 5 bases and J lost 2; bases outside the gene matches: 6. CDR3 in DNA: TGTGCCAGCAGTACAGGACAGGGGGTACCTGGGGCCAACGTCCTGACTTTC. This gives the protein CASSTGQGVPGANVLTF.

The rearrangement joins TRBV2 to TRBJ1-2; TRBD1 agrees at 9 bases. V was clipped by 5 bases and J by 6 bases; unmatched bases: 10. This CDR3 region has 15 residues. Per germline, CDR1 SNHLY and CDR2 FYNNEI. The CDR3 here is CASSPNPGQGNGYTF. CDR3 sequence (DNA): TGTGCCAGCAGTCCGAACCCGGGACAGGGAAATGGCTACACCTTC.

This clone was observed a single time. V is TRBV29-1 and J is TRBJ2-2; 9 bases map to TRBD1. This CDR3 region has 17 residues. The germline V gene encodes CDR1 SQVTM and CDR2 ANQGSEA. J lost 2 bases, V lost 5 bases, and 12 bases had no gene match. The CDR3 region is CSVSPVGTGINTGELFF. For the CDR3, the DNA is TGCAGCGTTTCTCCAGTGGGGACAGGGATAAACACCGGGGAGCTGTTTTTT.